Reported below is one TCR beta chain. Its antigen target is currently unknown. Qualities for individual bases were not recorded, and no much larger clone is one base off. TCRbeta CDR3 regions were amplified from genomic DNA using the immunoSEQ Assay, a bias-controlled multiplex PCR. Turning to the authors' computational methods: The number of nucleated cells in each sample was estimated from the amplification of reference gene primers within the assay. To quantify the absolute abundance of each unique TCRbeta CDR3 rearrangement, sequence reads were collapsed and filtered. For each sample, productive Simpson clonality was calculated as the square root of Simpson's diversity index across productive rearrangements. Imported from immuneACCESS, the table was reduced by TCRdb to in-frame sequences with V and J called. These copies leave out some clones; in studies compared against another copy, an unresolved V gene accounts for under half, and the cause of the remainder is not known. V and J calls and clone size are copied from that table; D and trimming were computed from the DNA. The sample profile shows 100,000 to 150,000 clones; over 75% of them were found once. Clones ranked in the top ten supply 25% to 30% of the sample.

This entry comes from a study of blood T cell repertoires in COVID-19 (dated by TCRdb to 2019 to 2021). Regarding the complete study: Collaborator samples came from the United States, Italy and Spain and covered acute and convalescent phases of COVID-19. HLA class I and class II types, where available, came from metadata supplied by the sample provider rather than from assay-based typing. The repertoires were released in a freely available public database meant as a resource for research on the immune response to SARS-CoV-2. The prospective study material was composed of cDNA or gDNA derived from T cells, B-cell-depleted T cells, or PBMCs. Samples were obtained from the ongoing ImmuneRACE study (first 160 participants) and from 1,254 subjects provided by 6 global collaborators. Subjects who had been exposed to COVID-19, were actively infected with it, or had recovered from it provided the deeply sampled blood TCRbeta repertoires that made up the dataset. The sample metadata nearly always contained a de-identified subject ID, COVID-19 status, age in years and sex.

Each collaborating institution followed its own protocols to collect whole blood in K2EDTA tubes. For TCRbeta analysis, collaborators shipped samples as frozen whole blood, isolated PBMCs, or DNA extracted from either of those sample types. What the study reported, not specific to this receptor: The amount of clinical and demographic metadata varied by source and participant and was provided uncurated.

The sample was peripheral blood. The sequence came from a woman over 75 with acute or convalescent COVID-19.

The nucleotide sequence is TGCGCCAGCAGCTTCATCGGGGTCCGAGGCTATGGCTACACCTTC. This is translated as CASSFIGVRGYGYTF. The chain was built from TRBV5-1 and TRBJ1-2; no D gene call is confident. Its CDR3 holds 15 amino acids, cysteine through phenylalanine. Solely the CDR3 DNA is kept, with 45 bases framed from the first base. From a lookup of the germline V gene, CDR1 and CDR2 are SGHRS and YFSETQ. V and J lose 2 bases and 4 bases, and a span of 15 bases separates them. Joined to the reference TRBV5-1 and TRBJ1-2 proteins, this CDR3 gives the full variable domain: KAGVTQTPRYLIKTRGQQVTLSCSPISGHRSVSWYQQTPGQGLQFLFEYFSETQRNKGNFPGRFSGRQFSNSRSEMNVSTLELGDSALYLCASSFIGVRGYGYTFGSGTRLTVV.